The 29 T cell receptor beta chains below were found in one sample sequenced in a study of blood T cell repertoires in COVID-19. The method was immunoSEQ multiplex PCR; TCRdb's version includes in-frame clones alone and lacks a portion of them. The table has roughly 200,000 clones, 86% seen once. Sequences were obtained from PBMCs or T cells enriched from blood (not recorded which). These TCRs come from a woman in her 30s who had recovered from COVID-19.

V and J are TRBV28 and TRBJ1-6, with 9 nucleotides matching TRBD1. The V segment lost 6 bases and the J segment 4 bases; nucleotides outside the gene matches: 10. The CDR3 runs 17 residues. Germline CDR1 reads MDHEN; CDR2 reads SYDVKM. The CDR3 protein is CASRPRGQGSYNSPLHF. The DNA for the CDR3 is TGTGCCAGCAGGCCTCGGGGACAGGGCTCGTATAATTCACCCCTCCACTTT.

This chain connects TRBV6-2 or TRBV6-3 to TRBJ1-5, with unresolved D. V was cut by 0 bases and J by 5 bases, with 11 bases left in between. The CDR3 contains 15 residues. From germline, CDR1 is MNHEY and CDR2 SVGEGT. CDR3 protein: CASSYSILSDQPQHF. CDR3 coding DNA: TGTGCCAGCAGTTACTCGATTTTGTCAGATCAGCCCCAGCATTTT.

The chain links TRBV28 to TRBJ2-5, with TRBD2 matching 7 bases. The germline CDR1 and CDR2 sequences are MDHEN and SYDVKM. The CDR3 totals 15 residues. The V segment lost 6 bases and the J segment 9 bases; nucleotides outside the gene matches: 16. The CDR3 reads CASSPRSGAIGSQYF. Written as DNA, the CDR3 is TGTGCCAGCAGCCCGAGAAGCGGGGCCATTGGGTCCCAGTACTTC.

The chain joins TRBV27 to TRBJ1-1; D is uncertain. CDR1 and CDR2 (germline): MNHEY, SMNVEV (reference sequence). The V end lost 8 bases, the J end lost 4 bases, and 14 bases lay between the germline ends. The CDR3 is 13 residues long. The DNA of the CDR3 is TGTGCCAGCTGGCCCATCTCGGGCACTGAAGCTTTCTTT. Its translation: CASWPISGTEAFF.

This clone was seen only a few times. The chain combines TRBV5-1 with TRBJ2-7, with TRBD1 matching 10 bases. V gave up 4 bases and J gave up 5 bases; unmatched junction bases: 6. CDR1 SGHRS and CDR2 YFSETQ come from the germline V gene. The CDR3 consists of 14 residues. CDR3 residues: CASSRQGQGDEQYF. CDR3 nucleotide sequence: TGCGCCAGCAGCCGACAAGGACAGGGGGACGAGCAGTACTTC.

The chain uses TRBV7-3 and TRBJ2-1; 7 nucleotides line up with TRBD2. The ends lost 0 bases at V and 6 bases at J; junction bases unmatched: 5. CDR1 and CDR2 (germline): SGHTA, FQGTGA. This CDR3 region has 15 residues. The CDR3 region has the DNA TGTGCCAGCAGCTTAACGGGCGGGAGTGTCAATGAGCAGTTCTTC. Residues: CASSLTGGSVNEQFF.

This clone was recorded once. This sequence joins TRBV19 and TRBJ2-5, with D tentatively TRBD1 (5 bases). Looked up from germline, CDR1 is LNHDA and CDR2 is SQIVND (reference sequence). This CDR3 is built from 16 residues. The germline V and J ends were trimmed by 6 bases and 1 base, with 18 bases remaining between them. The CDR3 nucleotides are TGTGCCAGTAGCCCAAACTTCGACAGATTCCAAGAGACCCAGTACTTC. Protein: CASSPNFDRFQETQYF.

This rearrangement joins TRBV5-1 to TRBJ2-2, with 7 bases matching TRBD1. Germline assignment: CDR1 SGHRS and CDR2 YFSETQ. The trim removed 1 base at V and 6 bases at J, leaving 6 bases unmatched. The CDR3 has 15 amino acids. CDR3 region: CASSLLTGISGELFF. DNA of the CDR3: TGCGCCAGCAGCTTGCTGACAGGGATCTCCGGGGAGCTGTTTTTT.

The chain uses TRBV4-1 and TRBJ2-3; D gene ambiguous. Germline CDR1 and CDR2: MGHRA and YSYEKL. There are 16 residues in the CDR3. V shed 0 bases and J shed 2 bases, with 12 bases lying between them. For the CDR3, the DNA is TGCGCCAGCAGCCAAGATAGGAGCGCAAACACAGATACGCAGTATTTT. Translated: CASSQDRSANTDTQYF.

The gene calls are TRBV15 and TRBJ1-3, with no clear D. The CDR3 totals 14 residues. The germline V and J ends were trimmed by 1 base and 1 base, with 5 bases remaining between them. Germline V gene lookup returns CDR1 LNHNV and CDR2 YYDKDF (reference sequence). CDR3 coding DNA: TGTGCCACCAGCAGAGGAGGGTCTGGAAACACCATATATTTT. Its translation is CATSRGGSGNTIYF.

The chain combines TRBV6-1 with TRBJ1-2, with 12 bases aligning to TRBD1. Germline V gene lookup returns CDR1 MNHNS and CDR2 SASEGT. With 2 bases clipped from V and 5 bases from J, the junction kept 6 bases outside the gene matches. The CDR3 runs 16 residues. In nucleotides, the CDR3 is TGTGCCAGCAGTGAAATGGGGACAGGGGGCCTGTATGGCTACACCTTC. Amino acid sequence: CASSEMGTGGLYGYTF.

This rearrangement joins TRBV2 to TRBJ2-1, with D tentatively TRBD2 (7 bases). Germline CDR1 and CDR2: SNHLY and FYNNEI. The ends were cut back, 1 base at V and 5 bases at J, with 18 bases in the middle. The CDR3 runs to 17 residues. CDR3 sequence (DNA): TGTGCCAGCAGTGAAGGTGGGGGGGCTAGCACAAACAATGAGCAGTTCTTC. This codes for CASSEGGGASTNNEQFF.

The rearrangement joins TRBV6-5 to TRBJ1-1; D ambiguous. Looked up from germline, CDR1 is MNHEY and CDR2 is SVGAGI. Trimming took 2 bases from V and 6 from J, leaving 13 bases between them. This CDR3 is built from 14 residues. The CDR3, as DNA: TGTGCCAGCAGTTACCGCCAGCGTCGAGCTGAAGCTTTCTTT. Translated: CASSYRQRRAEAFF.

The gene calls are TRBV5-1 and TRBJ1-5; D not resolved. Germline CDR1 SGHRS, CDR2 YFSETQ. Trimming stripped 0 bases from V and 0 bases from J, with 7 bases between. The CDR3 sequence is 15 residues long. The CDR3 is CASSLAGDSNQPQHF. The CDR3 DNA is TGCGCCAGCAGCTTGGCCGGGGATAGCAATCAGCCCCAGCATTTT.

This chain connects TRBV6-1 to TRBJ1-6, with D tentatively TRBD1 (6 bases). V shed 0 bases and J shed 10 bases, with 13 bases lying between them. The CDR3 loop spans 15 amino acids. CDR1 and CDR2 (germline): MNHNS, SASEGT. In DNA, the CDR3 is TGTGCCAGCAGTGAAGCAGGGGGGGCAGACTCACCCCTCCACTTT. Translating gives CASSEAGGADSPLHF.

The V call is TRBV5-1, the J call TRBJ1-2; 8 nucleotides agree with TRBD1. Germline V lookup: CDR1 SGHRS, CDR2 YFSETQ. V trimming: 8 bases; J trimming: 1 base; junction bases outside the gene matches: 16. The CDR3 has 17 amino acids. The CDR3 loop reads CASGTGRQNVCNYGYTF. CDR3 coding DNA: TGCGCCAGTGGGACAGGTAGGCAAAACGTGTGTAACTATGGCTACACCTTC.

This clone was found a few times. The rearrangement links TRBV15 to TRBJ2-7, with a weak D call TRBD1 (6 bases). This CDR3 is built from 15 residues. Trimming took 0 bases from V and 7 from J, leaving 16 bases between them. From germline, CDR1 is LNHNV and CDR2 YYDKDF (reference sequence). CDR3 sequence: CATSRDERGNGEQYF. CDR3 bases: TGTGCCACCAGCAGAGATGAAAGGGGGAATGGGGAGCAGTACTTC.

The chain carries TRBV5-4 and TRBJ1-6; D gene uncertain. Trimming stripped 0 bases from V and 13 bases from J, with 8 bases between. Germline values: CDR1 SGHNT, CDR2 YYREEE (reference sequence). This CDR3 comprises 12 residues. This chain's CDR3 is CASSLVGSPLHF. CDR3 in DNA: TGTGCCAGCAGCTTGGTCGGTTCGCCCCTCCACTTT.

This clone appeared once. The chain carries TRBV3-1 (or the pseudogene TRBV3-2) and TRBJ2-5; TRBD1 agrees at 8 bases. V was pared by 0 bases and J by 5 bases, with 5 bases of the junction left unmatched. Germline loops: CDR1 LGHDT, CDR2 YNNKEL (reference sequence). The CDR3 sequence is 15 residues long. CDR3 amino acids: CASSQDRGPWETQYF. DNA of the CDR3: TGTGCCAGCAGCCAAGACAGGGGGCCGTGGGAGACCCAGTACTTC.

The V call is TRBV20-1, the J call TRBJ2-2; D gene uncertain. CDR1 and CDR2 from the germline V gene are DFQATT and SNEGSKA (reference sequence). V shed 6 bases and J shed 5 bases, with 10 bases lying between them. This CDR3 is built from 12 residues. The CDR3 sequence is CSASYQTGELFF. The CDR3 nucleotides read TGCAGTGCCAGTTACCAGACCGGGGAGCTGTTTTTT.

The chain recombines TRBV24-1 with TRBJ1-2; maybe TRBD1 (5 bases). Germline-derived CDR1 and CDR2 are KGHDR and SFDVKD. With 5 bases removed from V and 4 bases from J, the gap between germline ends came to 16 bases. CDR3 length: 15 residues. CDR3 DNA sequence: TGTGCCACCAGTGCCCCCGGGAGGGGTGGCTATGGCTACACCTTC. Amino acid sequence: CATSAPGRGGYGYTF.

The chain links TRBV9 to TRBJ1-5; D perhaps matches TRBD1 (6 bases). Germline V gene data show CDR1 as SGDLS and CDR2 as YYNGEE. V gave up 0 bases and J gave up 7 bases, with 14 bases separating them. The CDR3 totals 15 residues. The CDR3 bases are TGTGCCAGCAGCGTAGAGGGGGTTGTCGACCAGCCCCAGCATTTT. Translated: CASSVEGVVDQPQHF.

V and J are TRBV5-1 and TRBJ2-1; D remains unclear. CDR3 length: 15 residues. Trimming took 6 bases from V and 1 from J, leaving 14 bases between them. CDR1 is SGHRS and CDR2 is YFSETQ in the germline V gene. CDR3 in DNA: TGCGCCAGCACCCTGGAGACTGTATCCTACAATGAGCAGTTCTTC. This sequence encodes CASTLETVSYNEQFF.

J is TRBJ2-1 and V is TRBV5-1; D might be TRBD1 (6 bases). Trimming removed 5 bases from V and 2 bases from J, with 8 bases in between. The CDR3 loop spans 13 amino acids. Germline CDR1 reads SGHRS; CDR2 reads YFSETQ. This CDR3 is CASRQGTYNEQFF. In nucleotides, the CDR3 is TGCGCCAGCAGACAGGGTACCTACAATGAGCAGTTCTTC.

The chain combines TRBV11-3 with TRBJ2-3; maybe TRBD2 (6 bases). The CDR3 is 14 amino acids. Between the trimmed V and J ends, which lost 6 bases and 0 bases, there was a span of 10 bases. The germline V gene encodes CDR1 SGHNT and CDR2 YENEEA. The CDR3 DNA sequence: TGTGCCAGCAGGCGGGACTCGAGCACAGATACGCAGTATTTT. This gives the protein CASRRDSSTDTQYF.

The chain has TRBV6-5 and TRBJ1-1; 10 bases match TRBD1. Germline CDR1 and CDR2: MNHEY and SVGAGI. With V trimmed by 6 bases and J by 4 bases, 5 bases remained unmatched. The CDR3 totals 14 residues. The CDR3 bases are TGTGCCAGCAGAAAGACAGGGGGCTCCACTGAAGCTTTCTTT. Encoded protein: CASRKTGGSTEAFF.

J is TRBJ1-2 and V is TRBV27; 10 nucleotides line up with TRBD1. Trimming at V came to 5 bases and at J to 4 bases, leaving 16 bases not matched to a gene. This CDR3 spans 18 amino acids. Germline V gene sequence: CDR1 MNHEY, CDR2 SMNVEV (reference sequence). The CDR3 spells CASSPGTGESFRFYGYTF. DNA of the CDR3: TGTGCCAGCAGTCCCGGGACAGGGGAATCCTTCCGCTTCTATGGCTACACCTTC.

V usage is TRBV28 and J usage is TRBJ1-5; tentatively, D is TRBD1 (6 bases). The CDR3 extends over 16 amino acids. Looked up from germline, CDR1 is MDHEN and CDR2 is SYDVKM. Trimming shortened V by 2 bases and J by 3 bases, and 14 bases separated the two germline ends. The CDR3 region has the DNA TGTGCCAGCAGTTTACCCCCAGGGGCTAACAATCAGCCCCAGCATTTT. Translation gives CASSLPPGANNQPQHF.

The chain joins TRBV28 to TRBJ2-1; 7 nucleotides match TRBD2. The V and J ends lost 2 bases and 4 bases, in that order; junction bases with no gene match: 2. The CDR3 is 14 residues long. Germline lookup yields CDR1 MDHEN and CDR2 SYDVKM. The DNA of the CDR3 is TGTGCCAGCAGTTTACGGCGGGGGTACAATGAGCAGTTCTTC. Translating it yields CASSLRRGYNEQFF.